Listed below are T cell receptor beta chains from one sample, sequenced in a study of identical twins. TCRdb redid the calling of the 5' RACE reads with MiXCR, one entry per CDR3 protein. This sample carries roughly 250,000 distinct CDR3 sequences, approximately 7.3% of them seen once, and the ten largest clones take over 5%. Another study also made use of these data, one on yellow fever vaccine responses in identical twins.

Sample: CD8+ T cells sorted from blood. The receptors were sampled from a woman in her late teens or twenties in good health. Both conserved end residues are part of each CDR3. A D gene is named only where the DNA matches it firmly. The size of a clone is reported for some rows only, either as once, few or many, or as a class for expanded clones.

>TRBD2|TRBJ2-2|many|TRBV4-1
CASSPTLAGGASTGELFF
TGCGCCAGCAGTCCCACACTAGCGGGAGGGGCGAGCACCGGGGAGCTGTTTTTT
>NA|TRBJ2-1|many|TRBV7-2
CASSSGWSSYNEQFF
TGTGCCAGCAGCTCTGGTTGGAGCTCCTACAATGAGCAGTTCTTC
>TRBD1|TRBJ2-3|NA|TRBV6-4
CATGETGGATDTQYF
TGTGCCACCGGAGAAACAGGGGGCGCGACAGATACGCAGTATTTT
>NA|TRBJ1-2|NA|TRBV7-6
CASSPRPGANYGYTF
TGTGCCAGCAGCCCGAGGCCGGGGGCTAACTATGGCTACACCTTC
>TRBD2|TRBJ2-3|many|TRBV29-1
CSVPGLAGGSDTQYF
TGCAGCGTTCCGGGACTAGCGGGGGGGTCAGATACGCAGTATTTT
>TRBD2|TRBJ2-1|many|TRBV7-6
CASSFGTSSHNEQFF
TGTGCCAGCAGCTTCGGGACTAGCTCCCACAATGAGCAGTTCTTC
>NA|TRBJ2-7|many|TRBV7-9
CASSSLFRANYEQYF
TGTGCCAGCAGCTCGCTGTTCAGGGCTAACTACGAGCAGTACTTC
>NA|TRBJ2-3|many|TRBV10-2
CASSEGLAGITDTQYF
TGCGCCAGCAGTGAGGGATTGGCGGGGATCACAGATACGCAGTATTTT
>NA|TRBJ1-4|many|TRBV9
CASAKGTNEKLFF
TGTGCCAGTGCCAAGGGAACTAATGAAAAACTGTTTTTT
>NA|TRBJ2-7|many|TRBV29-1
CSVGELYLYEQYF
TGCAGCGTTGGGGAGCTATACCTCTACGAGCAGTACTTC
>TRBD1|TRBJ2-5|few|TRBV3-1
CASSQFGDRDKMETQYF
TGTGCCAGCAGCCAATTTGGGGACAGGGACAAGATGGAGACCCAGTACTTC
>TRBD1|TRBJ2-5|NA|TRBV13
CASSERGTEVIETQYF
TGTGCCAGCAGCGAAAGGGGGACAGAGGTAATAGAGACCCAGTACTTC
>NA|TRBJ2-1|NA|TRBV15
CATSRDMGINEQFF
TGTGCCACCAGCAGAGATATGGGGATCAATGAGCAGTTCTTC
>NA|TRBJ2-4|NA|TRBV4-1
CASSQVGRKNIQYF
TGCGCCAGCAGCCAAGTTGGCAGAAAAAACATTCAGTACTTC
>NA|TRBJ2-6|few|TRBV6-1
CASSEGTGSGANVLTF
TGTGCCAGCAGTGAAGGAACAGGCTCTGGGGCCAACGTCCTGACTTTC
>TRBD2|TRBJ2-1|many|TRBV20-1
CSAGLAGRSSYNEQFF
TGCAGTGCCGGACTAGCGGGAAGGAGCTCCTACAATGAGCAGTTCTTC
>NA|TRBJ1-1|few|TRBV27
CASSFGGQNTEAFF
TGTGCCAGCAGTTTCGGGGGACAAAACACTGAAGCTTTCTTT
>TRBD2|TRBJ2-5|few|TRBV2
CASSGTSGSGETQYF
TGTGCCAGCAGTGGGACTAGCGGGTCAGGGGAGACCCAGTACTTC
>NA|TRBJ1-4|NA|TRBV27
CASSRGGREKLFF
TGTGCCAGCAGCCGGGGGGGAAGAGAAAAACTGTTTTTT
>TRBD1|TRBJ2-1|many|TRBV7-9
CASSTRDSYSLEQFF
TGTGCCAGCAGCACCCGGGACAGCTACTCCCTTGAGCAGTTCTTC
>NA|TRBJ2-1|few|TRBV7-6
CASSRGGQGSTYNEQFF
TGTGCCAGCAGCAGGGGGGGTCAGGGAAGTACTTACAATGAGCAGTTCTTC
>TRBD2|TRBJ2-7|NA|TRBV15
CATATGLAGANEQYF
TGTGCCACCGCAACCGGACTAGCGGGAGCCAACGAGCAGTACTTC
>NA|TRBJ2-1|NA|TRBV4-1
CASSQARPNEQFF
TGCGCCAGCAGCCAAGCCCGGCCCAATGAGCAGTTCTTC
>TRBD2|TRBJ2-1|NA|TRBV14
CASSQDLGGYYNEQFF
TGTGCCAGCAGCCAAGATTTGGGGGGGTATTACAATGAGCAGTTCTTC
>TRBD1|TRBJ1-2|few|TRBV13
CASSILGQGAGYGYTF
TGTGCCAGCAGCATACTGGGACAGGGGGCAGGCTATGGCTACACCTTC
>TRBD1|TRBJ2-5|NA|TRBV6-1
CASSPKPFILTGRETQYF
TGTGCCAGCAGTCCGAAACCCTTCATACTGACAGGGCGAGAGACCCAGTACTTC
>NA|TRBJ2-7|NA|TRBV29-1
CSVLQGPYEQYF
TGCAGCGTCCTCCAGGGACCTTACGAGCAGTACTTC
>NA|TRBJ2-7|NA|TRBV6-1
CASSSGTGGPYEQYF
TGTGCCAGCAGTAGCGGGACAGGTGGCCCCTACGAGCAGTACTTC
>NA|TRBJ2-1|NA|TRBV4-1
CASSQDRKAGSPYNEQFF
TGCGCCAGCAGCCAAGATAGGAAGGCGGGGTCCCCCTACAATGAGCAGTTCTTC
>NA|TRBJ2-3|many|TRBV28
CASSFRMGDTQYF
TGTGCCAGCAGTTTCCGAATGGGAGATACGCAGTATTTT
>NA|TRBJ1-6|many|TRBV14
CASSQVSGGNSPLHF
TGTGCCAGCAGCCAAGTTTCTGGGGGTAATTCACCCCTCCACTTT
>TRBD2|TRBJ2-5|NA|TRBV7-8
CASSWTSGGGETQYF
TGTGCCAGCAGCTGGACTAGCGGGGGGGGAGAGACCCAGTACTTC
>NA|TRBJ2-1|few|TRBV7-8
CASSSLQPTSSYNEQFF
TGTGCCAGCAGCTCCCTGCAGCCCACGAGCTCCTACAATGAGCAGTTCTTC
>NA|TRBJ2-3|NA|TRBV7-9
CASSLFGDTQYF
TGTGCCAGCAGCTTATTCGGGGATACGCAGTATTTT
>TRBD2|TRBJ2-7|few|TRBV20-1
CSARGLAASYEQYF
TGCAGTGCTCGTGGACTAGCGGCATCCTACGAGCAGTACTTC
>NA|TRBJ2-2|NA|TRBV3-1
CASSQVDAHGELFF
TGTGCCAGCAGCCAAGTGGACGCGCACGGGGAGCTGTTTTTT
>TRBD2|TRBJ2-2|many|TRBV29-1
CSVGLAGVGTGELFF
TGCAGCGTCGGACTAGCGGGAGTAGGGACCGGGGAGCTGTTTTTT
>NA|TRBJ2-4|many|TRBV7-2
CASTSLGIPWSKNIQYF
TGTGCCAGCACCTCCCTCGGGATCCCATGGAGCAAAAACATTCAGTACTTC
>TRBD1|TRBJ2-1|NA|TRBV29-1
CSVEDPRQGGYNEQFF
TGCAGCGTTGAAGATCCCCGACAGGGGGGTTACAATGAGCAGTTCTTC
>NA|TRBJ2-5|many|TRBV4-1
CASSQRQPGPQETQYF
TGCGCCAGCAGCCAACGCCAGCCCGGACCTCAAGAGACCCAGTACTTC
>NA|TRBJ2-3|few|TRBV5-1
CASSRRGGRTDTQYF
TGCGCCAGCAGCCGCCGTGGGGGCCGCACAGATACGCAGTATTTT
>NA|TRBJ2-3|once|TRBV6-2/TRBV6-3
CASSLMGELDTQYF
TGTGCCAGCAGTTTAATGGGGGAGCTGGATACGCAGTATTTT
>TRBD2|TRBJ2-3|NA|TRBV27
CASSSPLAGEDTQYF
TGTGCCAGCAGTTCCCCCCTAGCGGGAGAGGATACGCAGTATTTT
>TRBD1|TRBJ1-6|NA|TRBV27
CASSPGQGYSPLHF
TGTGCCAGCAGTCCGGGACAGGGGTATTCACCCCTCCACTTT
>TRBD1|TRBJ2-7|NA|TRBV11-2
CASRLGQGRGYEQYF
TGTGCCAGCAGACTCGGACAGGGGCGAGGTTACGAGCAGTACTTC
>NA|TRBJ2-5|NA|TRBV7-2
CASSTTGSQETQYF
TGTGCCAGCAGCACTACAGGTTCGCAGGAGACCCAGTACTTC
>NA|TRBJ2-3|many|TRBV24-1
CATSDLQGWNTDTQYF
TGTGCCACCAGTGATTTGCAGGGCTGGAACACAGATACGCAGTATTTT
>NA|TRBJ2-2|few|TRBV6-5
CASSYVGRGTGELFF
TGTGCCAGCAGTTACGTGGGACGGGGCACCGGGGAGCTGTTTTTT
>NA|TRBJ1-1|many|TRBV5-1
CASSLRQATQMNTEAFF
TGCGCCAGCAGCCTGAGACAGGCTACGCAGATGAACACTGAAGCTTTCTTT
>NA|TRBJ2-2|NA|TRBV3-1
CASSLIQGFGGELFF
TGTGCCAGCAGCCTAATTCAGGGGTTCGGCGGGGAGCTGTTTTTT
>NA|TRBJ2-1|NA|TRBV15
CATSRDGGRGNEQFF
TGTGCCACCAGCAGAGACGGGGGCAGGGGCAATGAGCAGTTCTTC
>NA|TRBJ1-5|NA|TRBV20-1
CSASQGYSNQPQHF
TGCAGTGCTTCCCAGGGTTATAGCAATCAGCCCCAGCATTTT
>NA|TRBJ1-5|NA|TRBV12-3/TRBV12-4
CASRLEGNQPQHF
TGTGCCAGCAGACTCGAGGGGAATCAGCCCCAGCATTTT
>TRBD1|TRBJ2-7|few|TRBV28
CASSFGGQDYEQYF
TGTGCCAGCAGTTTTGGGGGACAGGACTACGAGCAGTACTTC